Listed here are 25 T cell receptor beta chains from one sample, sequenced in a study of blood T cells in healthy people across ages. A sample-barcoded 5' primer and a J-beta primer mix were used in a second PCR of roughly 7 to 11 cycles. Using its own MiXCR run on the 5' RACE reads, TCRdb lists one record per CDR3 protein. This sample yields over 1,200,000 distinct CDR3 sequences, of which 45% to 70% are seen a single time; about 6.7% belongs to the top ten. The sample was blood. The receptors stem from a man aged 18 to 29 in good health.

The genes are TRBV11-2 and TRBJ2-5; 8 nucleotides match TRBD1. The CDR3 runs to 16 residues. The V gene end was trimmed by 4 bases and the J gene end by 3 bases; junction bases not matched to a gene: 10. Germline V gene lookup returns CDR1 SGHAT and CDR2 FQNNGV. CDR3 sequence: CASSSAGTGPEETQYF. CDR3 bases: TGTGCCAGCAGCTCCGCCGGGACAGGACCAGAAGAGACCCAGTACTTC.

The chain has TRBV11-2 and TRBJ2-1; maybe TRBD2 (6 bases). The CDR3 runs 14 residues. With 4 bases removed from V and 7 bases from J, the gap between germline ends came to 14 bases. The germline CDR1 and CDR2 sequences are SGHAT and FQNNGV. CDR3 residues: CASSYGPGVNEQFF. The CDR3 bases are TGTGCCAGCAGCTACGGACCGGGGGTTAATGAGCAGTTCTTC. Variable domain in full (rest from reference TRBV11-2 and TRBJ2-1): EAGVAQSPRYKIIEKRQSVAFWCNPISGHATLYWYQQILGQGPKLLIQFQNNGVVDDSQLPKDRFSAERLKGVDSTLKIQPAKLEDSAVYLCASSYGPGVNEQFFGPGTRLTVL.

The CDR3 protein is CASQTGLNTEAFF. The CDR3 DNA follows: TGTGCCAGCCAGACAGGATTGAACACTGAAGCTTTCTTT. The rearrangement links TRBV7-2 to TRBJ1-1, with a possible D match to TRBD1 (6 bases). The germline CDR1 and CDR2 sequences are SGHTA and FQGNSA. V shed 8 bases and J shed 0 bases, with 10 bases lying between them. This CDR3 has 13 residues.

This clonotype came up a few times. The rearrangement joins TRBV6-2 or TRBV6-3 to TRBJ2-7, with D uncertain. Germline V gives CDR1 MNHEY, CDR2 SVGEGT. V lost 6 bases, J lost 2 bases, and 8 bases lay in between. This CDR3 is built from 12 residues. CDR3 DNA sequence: TGTGCCAGCAGCATACAAGCCTACGAGCAGTACTTC. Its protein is CASSIQAYEQYF.

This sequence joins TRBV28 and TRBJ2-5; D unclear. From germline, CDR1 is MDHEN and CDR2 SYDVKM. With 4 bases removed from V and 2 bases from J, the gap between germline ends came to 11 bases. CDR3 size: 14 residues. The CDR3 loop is CASSWPTAQETQYF. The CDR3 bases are TGTGCCAGCAGTTGGCCCACGGCTCAAGAGACCCAGTACTTC.

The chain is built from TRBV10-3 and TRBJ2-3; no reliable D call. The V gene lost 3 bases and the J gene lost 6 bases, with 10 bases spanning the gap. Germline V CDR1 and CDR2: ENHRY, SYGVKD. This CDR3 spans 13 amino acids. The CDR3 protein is CAISERPQDTQYF. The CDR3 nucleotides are TGTGCCATCAGTGAACGACCACAGGATACGCAGTATTTT.

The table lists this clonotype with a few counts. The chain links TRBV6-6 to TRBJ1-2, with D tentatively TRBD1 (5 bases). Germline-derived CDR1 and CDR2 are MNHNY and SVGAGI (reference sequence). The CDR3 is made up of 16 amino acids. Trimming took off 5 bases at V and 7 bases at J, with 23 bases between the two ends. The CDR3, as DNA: TGTGCCAGCAGTCCCTCCGAAGGGGTCGCCACCGGTGGCTACACCTTC. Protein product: CASSPSEGVATGGYTF.

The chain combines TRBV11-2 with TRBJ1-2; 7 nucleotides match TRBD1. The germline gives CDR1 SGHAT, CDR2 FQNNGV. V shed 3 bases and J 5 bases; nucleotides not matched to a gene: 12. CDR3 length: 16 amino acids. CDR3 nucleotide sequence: TGTGCCAGCAGCTTGACCCGGGGCCCAGGGGGGTATGGCTACACCTTC. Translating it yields CASSLTRGPGGYGYTF.

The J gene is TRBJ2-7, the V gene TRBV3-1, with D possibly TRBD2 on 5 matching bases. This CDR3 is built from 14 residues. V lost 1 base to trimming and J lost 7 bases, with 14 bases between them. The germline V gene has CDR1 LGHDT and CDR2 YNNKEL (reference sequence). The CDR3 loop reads CASSQVQSTGEQYF. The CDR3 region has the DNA TGTGCCAGCAGCCAAGTACAATCAACGGGAGAGCAGTACTTC.

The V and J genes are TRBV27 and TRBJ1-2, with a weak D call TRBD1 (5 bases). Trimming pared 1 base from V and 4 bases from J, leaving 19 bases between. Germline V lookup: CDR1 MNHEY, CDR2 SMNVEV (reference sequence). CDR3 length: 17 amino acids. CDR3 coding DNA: TGTGCCAGCAGTTTATTTCGCCGGGACGGTGGGACCTATGGCTACACCTTC. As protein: CASSLFRRDGGTYGYTF.

In nucleotides, the CDR3 is TGCGCCAGCAGAGGGGTTAGTTCCTACGAGCAGTACTTC. The encoded protein is CASRGVSSYEQYF. The chain links TRBV5-1 to TRBJ2-7, with D maybe TRBD1 (5 bases). Germline CDR1 is SGHRS and CDR2 is YFSETQ. V gave up 5 bases and J gave up 1 base, with 10 bases separating them. CDR3 length: 13 amino acids.

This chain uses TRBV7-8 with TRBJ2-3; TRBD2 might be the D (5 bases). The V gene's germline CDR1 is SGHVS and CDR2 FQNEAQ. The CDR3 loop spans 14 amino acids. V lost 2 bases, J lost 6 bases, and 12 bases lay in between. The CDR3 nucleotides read TGTGCCAGCAGCTTAATGGCCCGAGGGGATACGCAGTATTTT. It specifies CASSLMARGDTQYF.

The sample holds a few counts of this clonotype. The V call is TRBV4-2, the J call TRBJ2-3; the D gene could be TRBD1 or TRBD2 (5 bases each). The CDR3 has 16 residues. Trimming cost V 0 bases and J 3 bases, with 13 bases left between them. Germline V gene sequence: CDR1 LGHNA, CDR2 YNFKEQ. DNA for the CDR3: TGTGCCAGCAGCCAAGAGGGGGTCCTCTCGACAGATACGCAGTATTTT. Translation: CASSQEGVLSTDTQYF.

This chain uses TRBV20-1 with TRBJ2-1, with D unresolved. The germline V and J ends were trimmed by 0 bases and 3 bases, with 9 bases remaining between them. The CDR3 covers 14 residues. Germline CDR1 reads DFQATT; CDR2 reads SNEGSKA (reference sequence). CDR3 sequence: CSARDLAFYNEQFF. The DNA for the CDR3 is TGCAGTGCTAGAGATCTCGCCTTCTACAATGAGCAGTTCTTC.

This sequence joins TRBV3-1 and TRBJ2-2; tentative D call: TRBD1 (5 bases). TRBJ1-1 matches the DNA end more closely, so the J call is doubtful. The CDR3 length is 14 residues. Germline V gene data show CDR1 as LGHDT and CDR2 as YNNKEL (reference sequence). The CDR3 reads CASSQDTGRGGAFF. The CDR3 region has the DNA TGTGCCAGCAGCCAAGATACGGGGCGCGGGGGAGCTTTCTTT.

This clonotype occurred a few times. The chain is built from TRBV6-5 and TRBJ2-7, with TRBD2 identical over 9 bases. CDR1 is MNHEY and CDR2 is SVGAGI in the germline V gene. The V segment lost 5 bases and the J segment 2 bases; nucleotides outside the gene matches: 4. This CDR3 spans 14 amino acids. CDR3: CASSPASGAYEQYF. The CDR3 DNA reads TGTGCCAGCAGTCCCGCTAGCGGGGCCTACGAGCAGTACTTC.

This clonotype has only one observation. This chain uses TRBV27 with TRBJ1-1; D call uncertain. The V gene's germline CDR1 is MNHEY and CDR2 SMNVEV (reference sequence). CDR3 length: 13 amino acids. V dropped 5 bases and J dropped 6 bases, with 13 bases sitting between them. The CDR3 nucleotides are TGTGCCAGCAGTCCCGTGTTCCGATCTGAAGCTTTCTTT. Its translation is CASSPVFRSEAFF.

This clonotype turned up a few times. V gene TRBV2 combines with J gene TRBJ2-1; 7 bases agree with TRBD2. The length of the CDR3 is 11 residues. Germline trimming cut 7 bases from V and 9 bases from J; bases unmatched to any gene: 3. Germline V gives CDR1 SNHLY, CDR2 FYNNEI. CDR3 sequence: CASTGGGEQFF. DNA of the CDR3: TGTGCCAGCACCGGCGGGGGTGAGCAGTTCTTC.

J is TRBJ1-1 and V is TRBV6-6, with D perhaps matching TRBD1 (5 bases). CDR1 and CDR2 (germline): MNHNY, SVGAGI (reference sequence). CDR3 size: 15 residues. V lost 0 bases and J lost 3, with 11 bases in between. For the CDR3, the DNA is TGTGCCAGCAGTTACTCGATGGGGGGGGACACTGAAGCTTTCTTT. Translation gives CASSYSMGGDTEAFF.

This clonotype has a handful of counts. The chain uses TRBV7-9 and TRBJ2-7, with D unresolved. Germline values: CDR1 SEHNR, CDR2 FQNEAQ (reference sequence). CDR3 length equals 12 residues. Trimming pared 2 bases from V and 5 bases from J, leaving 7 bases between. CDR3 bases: TGTGCCAGCAGCTTAACATCTAACGAGCAGTACTTC. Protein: CASSLTSNEQYF.

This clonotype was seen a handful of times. DNA of the CDR3: TGTGCCAGCAGGGGGACAGGGACCTATGGCTACACCTTC. Translating gives CASRGTGTYGYTF. The chain couples TRBV12-3 or TRBV12-4 to TRBJ1-2; 9 nucleotides match TRBD1. The V and J ends lost 6 bases and 4 bases, in that order; junction bases with no gene match: 3. The CDR3 runs 13 residues.

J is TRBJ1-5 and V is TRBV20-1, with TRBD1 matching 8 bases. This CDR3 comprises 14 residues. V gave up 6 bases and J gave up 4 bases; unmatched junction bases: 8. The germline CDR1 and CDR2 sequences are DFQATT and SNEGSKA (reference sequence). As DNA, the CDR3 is TGCAGTGCAGTTAGGACAGGGCGAAATCAGCCCCAGCATTTT. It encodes CSAVRTGRNQPQHF.

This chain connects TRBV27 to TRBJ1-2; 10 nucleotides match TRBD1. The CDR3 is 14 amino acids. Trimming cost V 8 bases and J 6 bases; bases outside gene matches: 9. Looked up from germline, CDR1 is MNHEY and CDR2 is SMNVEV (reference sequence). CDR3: CASRGWGTGDGYTF. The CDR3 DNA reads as TGTGCCAGCCGGGGGTGGGGGACAGGGGATGGCTACACCTTC.

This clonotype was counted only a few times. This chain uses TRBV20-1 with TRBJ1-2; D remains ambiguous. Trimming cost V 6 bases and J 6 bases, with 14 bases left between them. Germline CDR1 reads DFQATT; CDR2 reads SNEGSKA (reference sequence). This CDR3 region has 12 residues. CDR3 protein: CSAERTTNGYTF. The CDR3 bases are TGCAGTGCGGAACGGACGACTAATGGCTACACCTTC.

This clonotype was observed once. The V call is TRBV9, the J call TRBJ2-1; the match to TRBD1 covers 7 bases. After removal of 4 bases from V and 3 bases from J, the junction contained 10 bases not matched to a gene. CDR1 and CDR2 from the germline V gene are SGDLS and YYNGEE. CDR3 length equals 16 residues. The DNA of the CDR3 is TGTGCCAGCAGCTCAAGGACAGGCCGCCGCTACAATGAGCAGTTCTTC. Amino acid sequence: CASSSRTGRRYNEQFF.